Listed below are T cell receptor beta chains from one sample, sequenced in a study of blood T cell repertoires in COVID-19. The protocol was immunoSEQ multiplex PCR, while the TCRdb copy is restricted to in-frame clones and leaves out a portion. The sample shows 150,000 to 200,000 clones, about 83% of them seen only once. Material: PBMCs or T cells enriched from blood (not recorded which). The receptors derive from a woman in her 30s who had recovered from COVID-19. Each CDR3 is given with its conserved first and last residue. D genes are given only for firm matches. Not every row has a clone size; where given, it reads once, few, many or a size class.

TGTGCCAGCAGCTTCGGGACAGGGTTCTATGGCTACACCTTC | CASSFGTGFYGYTF | TRBD1 | - | TRBJ1-2 | TRBV11-2
TGTGCCAGCAGTCCCAACAGGGGAGTGTGGTCACCCCTCCACTTT | CASSPNRGVWSPLHF | TRBD1 | - | TRBJ1-6 | TRBV6-5
TGTGCCAGCAGCTTGGGACTAGCGGGAGGCGCCACAGATACGCAGTATTTT | CASSLGLAGGATDTQYF | TRBD2 | - | TRBJ2-3 | TRBV9
TGCGCCAGCAGCCCGAAAACGACGGCCCCGGGCACCATATATTTT | CASSPKTTAPGTIYF | - | - | TRBJ1-3 | TRBV5-1
TGTGCCAGCGGGGAGGGCGCGATGGAGACCCAGTACTTC | CASGEGAMETQYF | TRBD2 | few | TRBJ2-5 | TRBV2
TGCGCCAGCAGTGATTCAGGTCCGGTAGAGACCCAGTACTTC | CASSDSGPVETQYF | - | - | TRBJ2-5 | TRBV10-1
TGTGCCAGCAGTTCCCCCCGGGACAGGGGGCAATTGGCTAATGAAAAACTGTTTTTT | CASSSPRDRGQLANEKLFF | TRBD1 | - | TRBJ1-4 | TRBV28
TGTGCCAGCAGCCAACTGGACAGGGGGGTTGAGGAGACCCAGTACTTC | CASSQLDRGVEETQYF | TRBD1 | many | TRBJ2-5 | TRBV14
TGTGCCAGCAGCTTAGACCCAGGCAATGAGCAGTTCTTC | CASSLDPGNEQFF | - | - | TRBJ2-1 | TRBV7-3
TGTGCCAGCAGCTCGTCGGGGAGGGGGAATCAGCCCCAGCATTTT | CASSSSGRGNQPQHF | - | - | TRBJ1-5 | TRBV5-6
TGTGCCAGCAGCTTAGCGGGGCAGCTGTACGAGCAGTACTTC | CASSLAGQLYEQYF | - | - | TRBJ2-7 | TRBV7-9
TGCAGCGCTTGGGGGGAACTAGCGGGAGTGGGCTCCTACAATGAGCAGTTCTTC | CSAWGELAGVGSYNEQFF | TRBD2 | - | TRBJ2-1 | TRBV29-1
TGTGCCAGCAGCAAAGCCGGCCTAGCGGGAGGGGACGAGCAGTACTTC | CASSKAGLAGGDEQYF | - | many | TRBJ2-7 | TRBV21-1
TGTGCCAGCAGTTCCTCGGCAGCGGGGCCGGATACGCAGTATTTT | CASSSSAAGPDTQYF | TRBD2 | - | TRBJ2-3 | TRBV6-5
TGTGCCAGCAGCCAAGAAGGGCCGACTAGCGGGCCAGCACAAGAGACCCAGTACTTC | CASSQEGPTSGPAQETQYF | TRBD2 | - | TRBJ2-5 | TRBV3-1/TRBV3-2
TGTGCCAGCAGCTTTGGAACCGGGACTTTTGACCCTGAAGCTTTCTTT | CASSFGTGTFDPEAFF | - | - | TRBJ1-1 | TRBV5-6
TGTGCCAGCAATTACAGGGGGCGCAATCTCTATGGCTACACCTTC | CASNYRGRNLYGYTF | TRBD1 | - | TRBJ1-2 | TRBV27
TGTGCCAGCGGAGAAGCGGGGGAGACCTACGAGCAGTACTTC | CASGEAGETYEQYF | TRBD2 | - | TRBJ2-7 | TRBV27
TGTGCCAGCCGACCACCGGGCACTGAAGCTTTCTTT | CASRPPGTEAFF | - | - | TRBJ1-1 | TRBV28
TGTGCCAGCAGCTTCCAAGCGGGAGGATCCACAGATACGCAGTATTTT | CASSFQAGGSTDTQYF | TRBD2 | - | TRBJ2-3 | TRBV11-1